The T cell receptor beta chain described here comes from a study of Tregs in tolerant kidney transplant recipients. The CDR3 has 17 residues. Germline V lookup: CDR1 KGHSH, CDR2 LQKENI. Unmatched junction bases numbered 7, after V lost 0 bases and J lost 4 bases. Assay: immunoSEQ multiplex PCR; the TCRdb copy retains only in-frame clones and omits some. The sample lists some 74,000 clones, roughly 90% occurring once. The source is a human donor who received a combined kidney and bone marrow transplant. Sequencing used Tregs from blood, obtained before the transplant. The chain is built from TRBV18 and TRBJ1-2; 11 bases match TRBD1. The CDR3 nucleotides are TGTGCCAGCTCACCACCCGGGACAGGGGGATTCGCCTATGGCTACACCTTC. It specifies CASSPPGTGGFAYGYTF.